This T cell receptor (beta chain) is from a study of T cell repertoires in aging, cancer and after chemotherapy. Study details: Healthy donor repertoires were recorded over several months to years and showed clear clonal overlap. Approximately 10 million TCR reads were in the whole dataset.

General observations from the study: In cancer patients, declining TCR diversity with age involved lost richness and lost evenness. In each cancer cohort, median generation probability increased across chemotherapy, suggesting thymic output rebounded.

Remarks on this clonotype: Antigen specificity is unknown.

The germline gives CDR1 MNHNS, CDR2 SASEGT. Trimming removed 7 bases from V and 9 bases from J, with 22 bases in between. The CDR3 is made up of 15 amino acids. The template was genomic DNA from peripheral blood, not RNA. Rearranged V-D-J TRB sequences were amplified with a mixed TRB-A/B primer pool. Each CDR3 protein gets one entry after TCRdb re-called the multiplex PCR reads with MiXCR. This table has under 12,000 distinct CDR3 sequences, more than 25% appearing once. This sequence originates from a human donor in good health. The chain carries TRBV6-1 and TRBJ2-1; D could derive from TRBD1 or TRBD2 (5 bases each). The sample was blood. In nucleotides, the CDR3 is TGTGCCAGCATTCCTTCGACAGCTGCTGGGGGTGAGCAGTTCTTC. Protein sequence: CASIPSTAAGGEQFF.